What follows are 31 T cell receptor beta chains derived from one specimen sequenced in a study of OX40 agonist ivuxolimab in advanced cancers. Produced via immunoSEQ multiplex PCR; TCRdb's table is partial and in-frame only. Of 70,000 or so clones in the sample, around nine tenths were seen once. This sample comprised CD4+ or CD8+ T cells sorted from blood, obtained in a trial of the OX40 agonist ivuxolimab. The receptors were sampled from an adult with an advanced solid tumor such as melanoma, head and neck, liver or kidney cancer.

This chain links TRBV2 with TRBJ2-5; D is perhaps TRBD2 (5 bases). This CDR3 is built from 13 residues. Germline V lookup: CDR1 SNHLY, CDR2 FYNNEI. Trimming pared 2 bases from V and 4 bases from J, leaving 8 bases between. The CDR3 DNA sequence: TGTGCCAGCAGTGAATTCGAGGGAGAGACCCAGTACTTC. It specifies CASSEFEGETQYF.

The rearrangement joins TRBV11-2 to TRBJ1-1; D remains unclear. The germline CDR1 and CDR2 sequences are SGHAT and FQNNGV. Deletions cut 10 bases from V and 0 bases from J, with 18 bases between. This CDR3 region has 15 residues. The chain's CDR3 is CATKPRGFMNTEAFF. Here the CDR3 DNA reads TGTGCCACTAAACCTCGGGGATTCATGAACACTGAAGCTTTCTTT.

The gene calls are TRBV28 and TRBJ2-7, with D hard to call. Germline V gives CDR1 MDHEN, CDR2 SYDVKM. The V gene lost 5 bases and the J gene lost 3 bases, with 14 bases spanning the gap. The CDR3 is made up of 14 amino acids. DNA of the CDR3: TGTGCCAGCAGTCCCCGTGACACACGCTACGAGCAGTACTTC. Its protein product is CASSPRDTRYEQYF.

This clone was observed once. CDR3 sequence (DNA): TGTGCCTGGAGTGTACTAGGCCTGTCAGGGGAAAAACTGTTTTTT. This gives the protein CAWSVLGLSGEKLFF. The rearrangement links TRBV30 to TRBJ1-4; maybe TRBD1 (5 bases). Trimming cost V 0 bases and J 8 bases, with 16 bases left between them. CDR3 size: 15 residues. Germline CDR1 GTSNPN, CDR2 SVGIG (reference sequence).

V is TRBV21-1 and J is TRBJ2-1; the table's D call TRBD2 went unverified against the DNA. TRBV21-1 counts as a pseudogene. The CDR3 extends over 14 amino acids. The CDR3 loop is CASSKFIARNEQFF. CDR3 DNA: TGTGCCAGCAGCAAATTCATAGCCCGGAATGAGCAGTTCTTC.

The V and J genes are TRBV11-2 and TRBJ2-5; TRBD2 is a possible D gene (5 bases). The CDR3 consists of 16 residues. Germline V gene sequence: CDR1 SGHAT, CDR2 FQNNGV. V lost 5 bases to trimming and J lost 2 bases, with 18 bases between them. DNA of the CDR3: TGTGCCAGCAGCCCCCCCGGGTGGGAGTATCAAGAGACCCAGTACTTC. Protein product: CASSPPGWEYQETQYF.

The rearrangement links TRBV18 to TRBJ1-2; 8 bases match TRBD1. The germline gives CDR1 KGHSH, CDR2 LQKENI. The CDR3 is made up of 13 amino acids. The ends lost 3 bases at V and 8 bases at J; junction bases unmatched: 5. The CDR3 coding sequence is TGTGCCAGCTCACCTTCGGACAGGGTCGGCTACACCTTC. Its protein product is CASSPSDRVGYTF.

In DNA form, the CDR3 reads TGTGCCAGCTCACCACCTCAACAGGACTCCTACAATGAGCAGTTCTTC. This codes for CASSPPQQDSYNEQFF. The J gene is TRBJ2-1, the V gene TRBV18; weak D call: TRBD1 (5 bases). The CDR3 length is 16 residues. Germline V gene lookup returns CDR1 KGHSH and CDR2 LQKENI. V was clipped by 0 bases and J by 0 bases, with 9 bases between them.

This chain links TRBV7-2 with TRBJ2-2, with a tentative D call TRBD2 (5 bases). V dropped 1 base and J dropped 6 bases, with 12 bases sitting between them. CDR1 is SGHTA and CDR2 is FQGNSA in the germline V gene. The CDR3 is 15 amino acids. In DNA, the CDR3 is TGTGCCAGCAGCTTAGACAGTTCGCGGGCCGGGGAGCTGTTTTTT. Translation: CASSLDSSRAGELFF.

This clone was counted a single time. V usage is TRBV21-1 and J usage is TRBJ1-1. TRBV21-1 is described as a pseudogene. This CDR3 is built from 17 residues. The CDR3 reads CASSKEVAELVVTEAFF. Here the CDR3 DNA reads TGTGCCAGCAGCAAAGAGGTTGCTGAACTGGTGGTCACTGAAGCTTTCTTT.

This chain's CDR3 is CASSSRTSGRANEQFF. In DNA, the CDR3 is TGTGCCAGCAGTTCGCGGACTAGCGGGAGGGCCAATGAGCAGTTCTTC. This rearrangement joins TRBV6-5 to TRBJ2-1; TRBD2 matches 15 bases. Germline values: CDR1 MNHEY, CDR2 SVGAGI. The J segment lost 6 bases and the V segment lost 4 bases, leaving 4 bases of the junction unmatched. This CDR3 contains 16 residues.

The chain links TRBV30 to TRBJ2-3; D not resolved. CDR1 is GTSNPN, CDR2 SVGIG, per germline (reference sequence). Deletions cut 0 bases from V and 5 bases from J, with 3 bases between. The CDR3 runs to 11 residues. This chain's CDR3 is CAWSVRDTQYF. The CDR3, as DNA: TGTGCCTGGAGTGTAAGAGATACGCAGTATTTT.

The chain links TRBV5-1 to TRBJ2-5; 7 bases map to TRBD1. The CDR3 sequence is 14 residues long. From germline, CDR1 is SGHRS and CDR2 YFSETQ. The J segment lost 4 bases and the V segment lost 4 bases, leaving 7 bases of the junction unmatched. CDR3 nucleotide sequence: TGCGCCAGCAGCCTTACAGGGGAAGGAGAGACCCAGTACTTC. Protein product: CASSLTGEGETQYF.

The V gene is TRBV7-2, the J gene TRBJ1-2; 10 bases match TRBD1. This CDR3 has 16 amino acids. Trimming at V came to 6 bases and at J to 4 bases, leaving 11 bases not matched to a gene. Germline CDR1 SGHTA, CDR2 FQGNSA. The DNA for the CDR3 is TGTGCCAGCAGAAGGGGACCGGGACAGGGGTCCTATGGCTACACCTTC. Encoded protein: CASRRGPGQGSYGYTF.

The rearrangement joins TRBV28 to TRBJ2-7, with D tentatively TRBD1 or TRBD2 (5 bases each). The germline CDR1 and CDR2 sequences are MDHEN and SYDVKM. Trimming cost V 6 bases and J 1 base, with 19 bases left between them. This CDR3 contains 16 residues. The CDR3: CASSTLPGTQSYEQYF. DNA of the CDR3: TGTGCCAGCAGCACACTCCCCGGGACGCAGTCCTACGAGCAGTACTTC.

The chain uses TRBV18 and TRBJ2-3, with 7 bases lining up with TRBD2. The germline gives CDR1 KGHSH, CDR2 LQKENI. The CDR3 is 16 residues long. Trimming cost V 0 bases and J 2 bases; bases outside gene matches: 5. CDR3 nucleotide sequence: TGTGCCAGCTCACCACCGAAAGCGGGGCCCACAGATACGCAGTATTTT. Its translation is CASSPPKAGPTDTQYF. The full variable domain, rest sourced from reference TRBV18 and TRBJ2-3, is NAGVMQNPRHLVRRRGQEARLRCSPMKGHSHVYWYRQLPEEGLKFMVYLQKENIIDESGMPKERFSAEFPKEGPSILRIQQVVRGDSAAYFCASSPPKAGPTDTQYFGPGTRLTVL.

This clone showed up just once. The chain uses TRBV6-1 and TRBJ2-7; D gene ambiguous. Germline CDR1 is MNHNS and CDR2 is SASEGT. The CDR3 contains 14 residues. The V gene lost 2 bases and the J gene lost 0 bases, with 8 bases spanning the gap. The CDR3 spells CASSENNISYEQYF. In DNA, the CDR3 is TGTGCCAGCAGTGAAAACAATATCTCCTACGAGCAGTACTTC.

V gene TRBV18 combines with J gene TRBJ2-7; possible D gene TRBD1, 5 bases. With 3 bases removed from V and 5 bases from J, the gap between germline ends came to 11 bases. The CDR3 loop spans 13 amino acids. Per germline, CDR1 KGHSH and CDR2 LQKENI. The CDR3 reads CASSPQRGNEQYF. The CDR3, as DNA: TGTGCCAGCTCACCTCAAAGGGGCAACGAGCAGTACTTC.

V gene TRBV5-5 combines with J gene TRBJ1-5, with D unclear. Trimming left V 4 bases short and J 7 bases short, with 12 bases between. Per germline, CDR1 SGHKS and CDR2 YYEKEE (reference sequence). The CDR3 extends over 13 amino acids. The CDR3 loop reads CASSPSPEQPQHF. The CDR3 nucleotides read TGTGCCAGCAGCCCTTCCCCCGAGCAGCCCCAGCATTTT. The variable domain in full, completed from reference TRBV5-5 and TRBJ1-5, reads DAGVTQSPTHLIKTRGQQVTLRCSPISGHKSVSWYQQVLGQGPQFIFQYYEKEERGRGNFPDRFSARQFPNYSSELNVNALLLGDSALYLCASSPSPEQPQHFGDGTRLSIL.

The V and J genes are TRBV15 and TRBJ1-2; 8 bases line up with TRBD1. The CDR3 has 15 amino acids. V was pared by 2 bases and J by 2 bases, with 4 bases of the junction left unmatched. Germline V gene data show CDR1 as LNHNV and CDR2 as YYDKDF (reference sequence). In DNA form, the CDR3 reads TGTGCCACCAGCAGACATAGACAGGGGAACTATGGCTACACCTTC. Translating gives CATSRHRQGNYGYTF.

This chain connects TRBV4-2 to TRBJ2-2, with D perhaps TRBD1 (5 bases). The CDR3 extends over 14 amino acids. CDR1 is LGHNA, CDR2 YNFKEQ, per germline. Trimming left V 0 bases short and J 5 bases short, with 7 bases between. The CDR3 coding sequence is TGTGCCAGCAGCCAAGAAAGGGGAACCGGGGAGCTGTTTTTT. It is translated as CASSQERGTGELFF.

This clone was detected only once. The chain combines TRBV28 with TRBJ1-5; TRBD1 agrees at 7 bases. The V gene's germline CDR1 is MDHEN and CDR2 SYDVKM. The CDR3 is 17 residues long. Losses at the gene ends were 5 bases for V and 3 bases for J; bases not matched to a gene: 13. The CDR3 sequence: CASSLTTGRFDNQPQHF. The CDR3 DNA sequence: TGTGCCAGCAGTCTCACGACAGGGCGATTCGACAATCAGCCCCAGCATTTT.

This chain joins TRBV5-1 and TRBJ2-3; D unresolved. Trimming shortened V by 0 bases and J by 6 bases, and 11 bases separated the two germline ends. CDR3 size: 14 residues. The germline gives CDR1 SGHRS, CDR2 YFSETQ. The CDR3 protein is CASSLAASGDTQYF. The CDR3 DNA sequence: TGCGCCAGCAGCTTGGCGGCTTCCGGGGATACGCAGTATTTT.

The chain joins TRBV7-2 to TRBJ1-5, with a tentative D call TRBD1 (5 bases). The CDR3 loop spans 15 amino acids. Germline lookup yields CDR1 SGHTA and CDR2 FQGNSA. V lost 3 bases, J lost 0 bases, and 9 bases lay in between. The CDR3 loop is CASSFGGDSNQPQHF. CDR3 in DNA: TGTGCCAGCAGCTTTGGGGGAGATAGCAATCAGCCCCAGCATTTT. The whole variable domain, filled in from reference TRBV7-2 and TRBJ1-5, reads GAGVSQSPSNKVTEKGKDVELRCDPISGHTALYWYRQSLGQGLEFLIYFQGNSAPDKSGLPSDRFSAERTGGSVSTLTIQRTQQEDSAVYLCASSFGGDSNQPQHFGDGTRLSIL.

The V and J genes are TRBV7-9 and TRBJ2-1; no clear D. The CDR3 totals 11 residues. Per germline, CDR1 SEHNR and CDR2 FQNEAQ (reference sequence). V lost 5 bases to trimming and J lost 13 bases, with 12 bases between them. The DNA of the CDR3 is TGTGCCAGCAGCCTACTGGATATCCAGTTCTTC. It translates to CASSLLDIQFF.

This chain links TRBV5-6 with TRBJ2-1; D call uncertain. In germline, CDR1 is SGHDT, CDR2 YYEEEE. The CDR3 has 13 amino acids. Trimming left V 4 bases short and J 5 bases short, with 10 bases between. The CDR3 is CASSPDKNNEQFF. The DNA for the CDR3 is TGTGCCAGCAGCCCTGATAAGAACAATGAGCAGTTCTTC.

This chain links TRBV7-9 with TRBJ1-2; D possibly corresponds to TRBD1 (5 bases). In germline, CDR1 is SEHNR, CDR2 FQNEAQ (reference sequence). V was cut by 5 bases and J by 4 bases, with 17 bases left in between. The length of the CDR3 is 15 residues. CDR3 DNA: TGTGCCAGCAGCCCTACGACCCCAGGGATCTATGGCTACACCTTC. Its translation: CASSPTTPGIYGYTF.

The chain recombines TRBV5-1 with TRBJ1-1; TRBD1 might be the D (6 bases). V was shortened by 2 bases and J by 5 bases, with 10 bases between the two germline ends. In germline, CDR1 is SGHRS, CDR2 YFSETQ. CDR3 length: 13 amino acids. CDR3 bases: TGCGCCAGCAGCTTAGGGGGAGAGACTGAAGCTTTCTTT. It encodes CASSLGGETEAFF.

CDR3 residues: CASSVGQGGTDTQYF. Written as DNA, the CDR3 is TGCGCCAGCAGCGTGGGACAAGGGGGAACAGATACGCAGTATTTT. The chain uses TRBV5-1 and TRBJ2-3; D may be TRBD1 (6 bases). This CDR3 contains 15 residues. In germline, CDR1 is SGHRS, CDR2 YFSETQ. V lost 4 bases and J 3 bases, leaving 15 bases between the germline ends.

The V and J genes are TRBV9 and TRBJ2-1; D perhaps matches TRBD2 (5 bases). CDR1 and CDR2 (germline): SGDLS, YYNGEE. V gave up 2 bases and J gave up 6 bases, with 9 bases separating them. This CDR3 is built from 13 residues. CDR3 coding DNA: TGTGCCAGCAGCGTTGATCGGGGCAATGAGCAGTTCTTC. Its translation is CASSVDRGNEQFF.

V is TRBV7-6 and J is TRBJ2-3, with unresolved D. V lost 1 base, J lost 0 bases, and 8 bases lay in between. CDR1 is SGHVS, CDR2 FNYEAQ, per germline. The CDR3 totals 15 residues. The CDR3 reads CASSLDYSSTDTQYF. CDR3 DNA: TGTGCCAGCAGCTTAGATTACTCTAGCACAGATACGCAGTATTTT.